The clone carrying this T cell receptor (beta chain) was observed once. Germline V gives CDR1 WSHSY, CDR2 SAAADI. This CDR3 spans 16 amino acids. Trimming removed 6 bases from V and 1 base from J; junction bases left unmatched: 7. Running of the v3.0 immunoSEQ assay took place at survey level. Sequencing used immunoSEQ multiplex PCR; TCRdb keeps in-frame clones, though not all of them. The sample carries roughly 24,000 clones, approximately 90% recorded once. These data belong to a study of long-term antiretroviral therapy in people with HIV. The starting material was unsorted PBMCs, obtained 0.6 years after starting antiretroviral therapy. The V gene is TRBV10-2, the J gene TRBJ2-3; TRBD2 matches 10 bases. The sequence derives from a man in his 60s with HIV. CDR3 sequence reads: CASSPNLAGGTDTQYF. CDR3 bases: TGCGCCAGCAGCCCCAATCTAGCGGGAGGCACAGATACGCAGTATTTT.